These 2 T cell receptor beta chains share one sample of origin, sequenced in a study of T cells in Graves' hyperthyroidism and ophthalmopathy. The investigators amplified TCR beta CDR3 regions from RNA transcripts. First-round RT-PCR targeting the TCR CDR3 was performed with the HTBI primer set. TCRdb itself ran the multiplex PCR reads through MiXCR, one entry per CDR3 protein. The sample includes 730,000 or so distinct CDR3 sequences, under 20% of them seen just once. The specimen was blood. The receptor set was obtained from a woman aged 45-59 years with Graves' hyperthyroidism that later progressed to Graves' ophthalmopathy.

A few counts support this clonotype. The chain combines TRBV6-9 with TRBJ2-5, with 7 bases matching TRBD2. Germline loops: CDR1 MNHGY, CDR2 SVAAGI. The length of the CDR3 is 14 residues. Unmatched junction bases numbered 1, after V lost 2 bases and J lost 1 base. The CDR3 sequence is CASSYGRGQETQYF. For the CDR3, the DNA is TGTGCCAGCAGTTATGGGAGGGGCCAAGAGACCCAGTACTTC.

This chain uses TRBV6-1 with TRBJ2-3, with 8 bases identical to TRBD2. The CDR3 has 16 residues. The trim removed 5 bases at V and 4 bases at J, leaving 11 bases unmatched. The germline V gene has CDR1 MNHNS and CDR2 SASEGT. In DNA form, the CDR3 reads TGTGCCAGCAGTTCCCCAGCGGGGGCGGAAGCAGATACGCAGTATTTT. Protein product: CASSSPAGAEADTQYF.